A single sample gave rise to the 4 T cell receptor beta chains below, sequenced in a study of vaccination and CD4 T cells after COVID-19. An Oncomine TCR Beta short-read assay was used to sequence the DNA from cultured CD4+ T cells. TCRdb independently ran MiXCR on the PCR reads; one entry per CDR3 protein. The repertoire includes 15,000 or so distinct CDR3 sequences, 38% of them detected once, and 9.5% to 15% sits in the top ten. Stated treatment: roughly 10-day PBMC culture with coronavirus spike peptide pools or control peptides (ViraFEST assay). Their recognized antigens are unknown. Material for sequencing was CD4+ T cells from blood, cultured in vitro. These receptors were collected from a human donor who had recovered from COVID-19.

The chain combines TRBV18 with TRBJ2-5, with a possible D match to TRBD1 (5 bases). In germline, CDR1 is KGHSH, CDR2 LQKENI. The length of the CDR3 is 14 residues. Trimming stripped 2 bases from V and 4 bases from J, with 11 bases between. The CDR3 is CASSPGGAVETQYF. For the CDR3, the DNA is TGTGCCAGCTCACCAGGTGGGGCTGTAGAGACCCAGTACTTC.

V usage is TRBV20-1 and J usage is TRBJ2-7, with 8 bases that match TRBD2. Trimming took 6 bases from V and 2 from J; bases not matched to a gene: 9. The length of the CDR3 is 14 residues. Germline V lookup: CDR1 DFQATT, CDR2 SNEGSKA (reference sequence). The CDR3 bases are TGCAGTGCAGTAGGTAGCGGGGCAACCTACGAGCAGTACTTC. Protein: CSAVGSGATYEQYF.

The chain employs TRBV11-1 and TRBJ2-3; D unresolved. The V end was cut by 0 bases, the J end by 4 bases, with 2 bases between. This CDR3 has 12 residues. CDR1 and CDR2 from the germline V gene are SGHAT and FQDESV (reference sequence). Written as DNA, the CDR3 is TGTGCCAGCAGCTTAGCGTCAGATACGCAGTATTTT. Translating gives CASSLASDTQYF.

The V and J genes are TRBV12-3 or TRBV12-4 and TRBJ1-1; D might be TRBD1 (5 bases). CDR3 length: 14 residues. Trimming took off 7 bases at V and 1 base at J, with 13 bases between the two ends. The CDR3 is CASMAGAGNTEAFF. CDR3 DNA sequence: TGTGCCAGCATGGCCGGGGCGGGGAACACTGAAGCTTTCTTT.